Listed below are T cell receptor beta chains from one sample, sequenced in a study of human T cells and chemical hapten exposure. TCRdb itself ran the RACE reads through MiXCR, one entry per CDR3 protein. The sample lists some 400,000 distinct CDR3 sequences, roughly 4.8% occurring once. Sequencing was performed on whole blood, taken in connection with sensitization to the hapten diphenylcyclopropenone (DPC). These receptors were taken from a woman in her forties or fifties with alopecia areata. Some clones in this sample may be carry-over from other donors' samples. Each CDR3 is given with its conserved first and last residue. Each record gives: V gene, D gene, clone size, CDR3 length, J gene, CDR3 DNA, CDR3 protein. The D gene is left open where the match is weak. Clone size appears in some rows only: once, few, many, or a class for an expanded clone.

TRBV7-2	.	.	16	TRBJ1-3	TGTGCCAGCAGCTTAGCGAGGGACACCTCTGGAAACACCATATATTTT	CASSLARDTSGNTIYF
TRBV4-1	.	many	14	TRBJ1-6	TGCGCCAGCAGCCAAGATATCGGCAATTCACCCCTCCACTTT	CASSQDIGNSPLHF
TRBV29-1	TRBD1	many	14	TRBJ1-1	TGCAGCGTCAAGCCGACAGGGGGTACCACTGAAGCTTTCTTT	CSVKPTGGTTEAFF
TRBV20-1	.	.	14	TRBJ1-6	TGCAGTGCTAGAGAGACCCCATGGAATTCACCCCTCCACTTT	CSARETPWNSPLHF
TRBV7-9	.	many	12	TRBJ1-1	TGTGCCAGCAGCTTTAGACGGGCTGAAGCTTTCTTT	CASSFRRAEAFF
TRBV20-1	TRBD2	few	15	TRBJ2-3	TGCAGTGCCCCCGCGAGCGGGGGGGTCACAGATACGCAGTATTTT	CSAPASGGVTDTQYF
TRBV9	TRBD2	.	16	TRBJ2-5	TGTGCCAGCAGCGTAGGGGCTAGCGGGAACCAAGAGACCCAGTACTTC	CASSVGASGNQETQYF
TRBV5-4	.	many	12	TRBJ1-4	TGTGCCAGCAGCCTACCAAATGAAAAACTGTTTTTT	CASSLPNEKLFF
TRBV12-3/TRBV12-4	TRBD2	few	15	TRBJ2-1	TGTGCCAGCAGTTTAGGACTAGCGGGGTTCGGTGAGCAGTTCTTC	CASSLGLAGFGEQFF
TRBV5-1	.	.	14	TRBJ2-5	TGCGCCAGCAGCTTGAGAACAGGGCGAGAGACCCAGTACTTC	CASSLRTGRETQYF
TRBV7-9	.	many	12	TRBJ1-2	TGTGCCAGCAGGCCCGACTCCTATGGCTACACCTTC	CASRPDSYGYTF